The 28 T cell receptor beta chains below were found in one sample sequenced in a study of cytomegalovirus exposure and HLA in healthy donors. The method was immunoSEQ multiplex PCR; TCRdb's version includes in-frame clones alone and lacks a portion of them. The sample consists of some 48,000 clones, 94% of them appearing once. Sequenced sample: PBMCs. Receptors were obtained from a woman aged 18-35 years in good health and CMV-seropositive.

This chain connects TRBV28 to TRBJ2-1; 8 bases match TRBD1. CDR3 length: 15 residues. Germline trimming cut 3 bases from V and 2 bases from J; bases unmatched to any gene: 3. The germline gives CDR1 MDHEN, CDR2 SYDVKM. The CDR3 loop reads CASSFPGQAYNEQFF. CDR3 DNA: TGTGCCAGCAGTTTTCCGGGACAGGCCTACAATGAGCAGTTCTTC.

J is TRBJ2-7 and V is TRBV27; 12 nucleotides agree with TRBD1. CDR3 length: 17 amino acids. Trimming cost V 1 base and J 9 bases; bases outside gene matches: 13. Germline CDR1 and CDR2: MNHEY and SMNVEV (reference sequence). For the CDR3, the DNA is TGTGCCAGCAGTTTATATATCCCGGGACAGGGGGCGCGCGGGCAGTACTTC. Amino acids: CASSLYIPGQGARGQYF.

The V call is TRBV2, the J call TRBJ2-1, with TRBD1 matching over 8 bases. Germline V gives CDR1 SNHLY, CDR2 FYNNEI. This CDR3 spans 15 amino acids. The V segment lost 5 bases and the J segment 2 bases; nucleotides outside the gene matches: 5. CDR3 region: CASSHRGYTYNEQFF. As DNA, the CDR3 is TGTGCCAGCAGTCACAGGGGGTACACCTACAATGAGCAGTTCTTC.

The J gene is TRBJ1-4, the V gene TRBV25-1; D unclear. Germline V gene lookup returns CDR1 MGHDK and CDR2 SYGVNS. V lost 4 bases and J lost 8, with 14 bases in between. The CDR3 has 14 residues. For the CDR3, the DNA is TGTGCCAGCAGTGGGGTTGAAACAGAGGAAAAACTGTTTTTT. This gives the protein CASSGVETEEKLFF. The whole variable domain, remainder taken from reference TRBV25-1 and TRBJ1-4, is EADIYQTPRYLVIGTGKKITLECSQTMGHDKMYWYQQDPGMELHLIHYSYGVNSTEKGDLSSESTVSRIRTEHFPLTLESARPSHTSQYLCASSGVETEEKLFFGSGTQLSVL.

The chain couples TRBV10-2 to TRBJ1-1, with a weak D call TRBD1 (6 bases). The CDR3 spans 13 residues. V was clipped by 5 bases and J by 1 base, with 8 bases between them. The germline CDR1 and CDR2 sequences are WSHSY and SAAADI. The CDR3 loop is CASSHRENTEAFF. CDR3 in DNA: TGCGCCAGCAGTCACAGGGAGAACACTGAAGCTTTCTTT.

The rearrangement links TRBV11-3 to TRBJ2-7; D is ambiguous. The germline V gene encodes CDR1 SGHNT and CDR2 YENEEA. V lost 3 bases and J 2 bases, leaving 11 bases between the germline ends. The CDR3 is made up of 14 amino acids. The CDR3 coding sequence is TGTGCCAGCAGCTTTGGCAGGCCGCCCTACGAGCAGTACTTC. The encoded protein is CASSFGRPPYEQYF.

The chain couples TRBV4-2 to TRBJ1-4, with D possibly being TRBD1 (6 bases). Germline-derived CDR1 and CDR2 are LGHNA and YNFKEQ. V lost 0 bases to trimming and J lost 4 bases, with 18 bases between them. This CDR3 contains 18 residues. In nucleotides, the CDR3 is TGTGCCAGCAGCCAAGATCCCCTTGGGGGCGAGATTAATGAAAAACTGTTTTTT. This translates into CASSQDPLGGEINEKLFF.

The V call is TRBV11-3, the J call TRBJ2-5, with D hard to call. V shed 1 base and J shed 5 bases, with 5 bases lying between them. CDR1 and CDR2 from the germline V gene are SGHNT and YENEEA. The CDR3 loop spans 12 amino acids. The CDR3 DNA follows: TGTGCCAGCAGCTTAGCTGTGGAGACCCAGTACTTC. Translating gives CASSLAVETQYF.

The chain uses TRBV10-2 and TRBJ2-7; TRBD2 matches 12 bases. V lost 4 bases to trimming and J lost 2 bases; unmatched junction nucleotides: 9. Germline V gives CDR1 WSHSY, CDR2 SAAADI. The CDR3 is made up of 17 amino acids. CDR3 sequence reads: CASSALAGGAAPYEQYF. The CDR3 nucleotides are TGCGCCAGCAGTGCTCTAGCGGGAGGGGCGGCTCCCTACGAGCAGTACTTC.

CDR3 in amino acids: CASSEAGRDTQYF. The CDR3, as DNA: TGTGCCAGCAGTGAAGCGGGGCGAGATACGCAGTATTTT. The V call is TRBV6-1, the J call TRBJ2-3; TRBD1 might be the D (5 bases). The CDR3 runs 13 residues. Germline CDR1 is MNHNS and CDR2 is SASEGT. Trimming stripped 0 bases from V and 5 bases from J, with 6 bases between.

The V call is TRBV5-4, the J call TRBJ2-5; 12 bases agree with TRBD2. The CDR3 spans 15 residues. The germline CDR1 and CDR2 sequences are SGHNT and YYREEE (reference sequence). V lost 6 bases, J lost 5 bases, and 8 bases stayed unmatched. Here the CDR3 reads CASTPGLAGMETQYF. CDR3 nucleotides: TGTGCCAGCACCCCGGGACTAGCGGGTATGGAGACCCAGTACTTC.

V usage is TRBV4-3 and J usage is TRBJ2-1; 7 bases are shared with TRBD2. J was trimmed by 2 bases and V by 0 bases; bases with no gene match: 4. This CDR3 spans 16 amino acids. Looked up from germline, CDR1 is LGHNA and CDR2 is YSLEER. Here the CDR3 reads CASSQDGSGTYNEQFF. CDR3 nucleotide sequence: TGCGCCAGCAGCCAAGATGGGAGCGGGACCTACAATGAGCAGTTCTTC.

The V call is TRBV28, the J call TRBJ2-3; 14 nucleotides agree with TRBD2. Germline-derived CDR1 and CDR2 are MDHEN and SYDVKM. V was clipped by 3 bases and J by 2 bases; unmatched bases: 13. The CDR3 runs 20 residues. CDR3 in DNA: TGTGCCAGCAGTTTGGCCGCCGGACTAGCGGGAGGCCGCTTCACAGATACGCAGTATTTT. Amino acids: CASSLAAGLAGGRFTDTQYF. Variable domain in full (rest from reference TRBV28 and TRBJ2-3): DVKVTQSSRYLVKRTGEKVFLECVQDMDHENMFWYRQDPGLGLRLIYFSYDVKMKEKGDIPEGYSVSREKKERFSLILESASTNQTSMYLCASSLAAGLAGGRFTDTQYFGPGTRLTVL.

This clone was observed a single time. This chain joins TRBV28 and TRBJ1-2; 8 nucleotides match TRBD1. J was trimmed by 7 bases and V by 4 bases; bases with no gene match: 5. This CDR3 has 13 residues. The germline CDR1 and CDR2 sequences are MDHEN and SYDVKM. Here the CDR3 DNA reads TGTGCCAGCAGTTATCCAGGGGGCGGTGGCTACACCTTC. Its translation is CASSYPGGGGYTF.

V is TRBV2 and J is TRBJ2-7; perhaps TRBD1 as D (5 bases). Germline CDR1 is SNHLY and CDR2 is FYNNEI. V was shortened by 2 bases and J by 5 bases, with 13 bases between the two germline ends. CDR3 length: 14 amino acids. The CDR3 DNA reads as TGTGCCAGCAGTGAACAGGGCCTGAGTGACGAGCAGTACTTC. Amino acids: CASSEQGLSDEQYF.

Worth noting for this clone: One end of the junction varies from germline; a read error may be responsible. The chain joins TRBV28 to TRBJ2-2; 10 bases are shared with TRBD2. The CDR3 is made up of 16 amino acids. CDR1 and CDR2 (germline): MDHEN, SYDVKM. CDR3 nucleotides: TGTGCCAGCAGTATAACGGGACTAGCGAATACCGGGGAGCTGTTTTTT. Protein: CASSITGLANTGELFF.

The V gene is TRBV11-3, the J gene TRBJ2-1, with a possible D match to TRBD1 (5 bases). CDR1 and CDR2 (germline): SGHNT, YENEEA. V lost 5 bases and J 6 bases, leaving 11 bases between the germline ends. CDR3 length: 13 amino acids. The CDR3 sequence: CASSDRTGNEQFF. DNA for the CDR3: TGTGCCAGCAGCGACAGAACGGGCAATGAGCAGTTCTTC. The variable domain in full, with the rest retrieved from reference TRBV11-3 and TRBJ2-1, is EAGVVQSPRYKIIEKKQPVAFWCNPISGHNTLYWYLQNLGQGPELLIRYENEEAVDDSQLPKDRFSAERLKGVDSTLKIQPAELGDSAVYLCASSDRTGNEQFFGPGTRLTVL.

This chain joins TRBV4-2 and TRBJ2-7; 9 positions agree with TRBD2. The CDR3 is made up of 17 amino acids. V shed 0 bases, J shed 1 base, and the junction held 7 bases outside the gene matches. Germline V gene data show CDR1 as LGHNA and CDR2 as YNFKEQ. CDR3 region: CASSQDQATSGSYEQYF. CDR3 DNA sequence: TGTGCCAGCAGCCAAGATCAGGCCACTAGCGGGTCCTACGAGCAGTACTTC.

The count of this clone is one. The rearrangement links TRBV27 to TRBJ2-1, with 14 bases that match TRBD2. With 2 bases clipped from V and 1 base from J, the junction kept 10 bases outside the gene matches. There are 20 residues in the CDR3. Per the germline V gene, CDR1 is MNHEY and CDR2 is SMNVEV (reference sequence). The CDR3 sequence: CASSLPGLAGVKRSYNEQFF. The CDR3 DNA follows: TGTGCCAGCAGTTTACCGGGACTAGCGGGAGTCAAAAGGTCCTACAATGAGCAGTTCTTC.

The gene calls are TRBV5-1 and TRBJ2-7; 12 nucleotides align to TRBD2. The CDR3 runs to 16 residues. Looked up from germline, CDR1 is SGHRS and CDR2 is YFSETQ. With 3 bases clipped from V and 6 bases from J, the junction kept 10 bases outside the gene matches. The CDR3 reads CASSSMTSGSRSEQYF. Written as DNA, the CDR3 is TGCGCCAGCAGCTCAATGACTAGCGGGAGTCGGTCCGAGCAGTACTTC.

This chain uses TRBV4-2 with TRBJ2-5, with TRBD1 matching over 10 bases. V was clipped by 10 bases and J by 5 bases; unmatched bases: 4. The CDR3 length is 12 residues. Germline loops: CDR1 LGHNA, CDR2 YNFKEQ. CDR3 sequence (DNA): TGTGCCATCGACAGGGGGCAGGAGACCCAGTACTTC. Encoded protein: CAIDRGQETQYF.

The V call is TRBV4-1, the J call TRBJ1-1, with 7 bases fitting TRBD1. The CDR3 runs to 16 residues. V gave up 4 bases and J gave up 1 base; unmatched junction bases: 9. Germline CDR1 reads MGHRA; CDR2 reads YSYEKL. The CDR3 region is CASSLFTGVANTEAFF. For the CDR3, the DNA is TGCGCCAGCAGCCTCTTTACAGGGGTAGCGAACACTGAAGCTTTCTTT.

The CDR3 DNA reads as TGTGCCAGCAGCGTAGGGGGGAGGGGGTACAATGAGCAGTTCTTC. Translated, it gives CASSVGGRGYNEQFF. V gene TRBV9 combines with J gene TRBJ2-1; D possibly corresponds to TRBD2 (7 bases). Germline-derived CDR1 and CDR2 are SGDLS and YYNGEE. V was pared by 0 bases and J by 4 bases, with 11 bases between. The length of the CDR3 is 15 residues.

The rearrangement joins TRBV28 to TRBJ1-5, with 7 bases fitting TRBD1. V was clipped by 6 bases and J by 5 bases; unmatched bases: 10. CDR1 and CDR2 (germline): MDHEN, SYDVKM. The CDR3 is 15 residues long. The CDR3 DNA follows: TGTGCCAGCAGGTCTTTGGACAGGACTTATCAGCCCCAGCATTTT. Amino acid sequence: CASRSLDRTYQPQHF.

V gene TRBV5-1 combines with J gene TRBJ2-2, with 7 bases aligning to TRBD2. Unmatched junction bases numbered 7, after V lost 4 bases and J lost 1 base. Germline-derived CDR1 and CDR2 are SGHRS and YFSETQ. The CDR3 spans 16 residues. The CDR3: CASSTKLAVNTGELFF. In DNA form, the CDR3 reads TGCGCCAGCAGCACCAAGCTAGCGGTGAACACCGGGGAGCTGTTTTTT.

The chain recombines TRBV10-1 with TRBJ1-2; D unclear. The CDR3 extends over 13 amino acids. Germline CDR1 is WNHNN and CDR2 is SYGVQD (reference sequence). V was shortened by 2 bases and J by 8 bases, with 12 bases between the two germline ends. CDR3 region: CASSEKAVGGYTF. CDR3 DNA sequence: TGCGCCAGCAGTGAGAAGGCGGTAGGAGGCTACACCTTC.

CDR3: CASSPRTSGNNEQFF. CDR3 nucleotide sequence: TGTGCCAGCAGCCCCAGGACTAGCGGTAACAATGAGCAGTTCTTC. The genes are TRBV13 and TRBJ2-1, with 10 positions matching TRBD2. Germline CDR1 reads PRHDT; CDR2 reads FYEKMQ (reference sequence). J was trimmed by 5 bases and V by 5 bases; bases with no gene match: 6. CDR3 length: 15 amino acids.

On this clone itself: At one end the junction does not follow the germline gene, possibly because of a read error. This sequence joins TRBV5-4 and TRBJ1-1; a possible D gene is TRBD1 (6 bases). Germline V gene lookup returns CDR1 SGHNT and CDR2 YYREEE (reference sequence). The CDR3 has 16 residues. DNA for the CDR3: TGTGCCAGCAGCTTACTCCGGGACACCCTTCTTGAGGGTAAGCTCTTT. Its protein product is CASSLLRDTLLEGKLF.